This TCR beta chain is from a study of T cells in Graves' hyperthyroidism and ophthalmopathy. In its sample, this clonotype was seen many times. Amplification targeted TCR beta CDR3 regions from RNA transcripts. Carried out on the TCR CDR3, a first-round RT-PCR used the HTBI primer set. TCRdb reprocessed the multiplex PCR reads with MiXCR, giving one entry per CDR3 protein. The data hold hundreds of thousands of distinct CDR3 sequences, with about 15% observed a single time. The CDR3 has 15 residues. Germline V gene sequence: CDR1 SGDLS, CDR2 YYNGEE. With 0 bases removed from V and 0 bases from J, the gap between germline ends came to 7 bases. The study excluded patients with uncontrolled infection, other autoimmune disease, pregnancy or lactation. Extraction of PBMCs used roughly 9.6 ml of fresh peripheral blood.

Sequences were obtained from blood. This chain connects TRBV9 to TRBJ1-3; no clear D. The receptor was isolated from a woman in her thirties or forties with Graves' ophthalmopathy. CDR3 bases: TGTGCCAGCAGCGTAGGGGAGAGCTCTGGAAACACCATATATTTT. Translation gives CASSVGESSGNTIYF.